The 23 T cell receptor beta chains below were found in one sample sequenced in a study of blood T cell repertoires in COVID-19. Sequenced by immunoSEQ multiplex PCR; TCRdb stores in-frame clones only, minus some. The repertoire includes tens of thousands of clones, 70% to 85% of them detected once, and about 6.4% sits in the top ten. Sequenced sample: peripheral blood. The receptors stem from a man aged 70-80 years with acute or convalescent COVID-19.

The genes are TRBV30 and TRBJ2-3, with D possibly being TRBD2 (6 bases). CDR3 length: 14 residues. Germline V CDR1 and CDR2: GTSNPN, SVGIG (reference sequence). Trimming pared 1 base from V and 6 bases from J, leaving 14 bases between. The CDR3, as DNA: TGTGCCTGGAGTGATGGGCGGGGAGCGGATACGCAGTATTTT. It specifies CAWSDGRGADTQYF. Complete variable domain (other parts from reference TRBV30 and TRBJ2-3): SQTIHQWPATLVQPVGSPLSLECTVEGTSNPNLYWYRQAAGRGLQLLFYSVGIGQISSEVPQNLSASRPQDRQFILSSKKLLLSDSGFYLCAWSDGRGADTQYFGPGTRLTVL.

The gene calls are TRBV10-1 and TRBJ2-3; tentatively, D is TRBD1 (5 bases). Germline loops: CDR1 WNHNN, CDR2 SYGVQD (reference sequence). This CDR3 region has 17 residues. The ends were cut back, 0 bases at V and 4 bases at J, with 17 bases in the middle. CDR3 nucleotides: TGCGCCAGCAGTGAGTCTGGCGGCAGGGTCACGGCAGATACGCAGTATTTT. Translated, it gives CASSESGGRVTADTQYF.

J is TRBJ1-1 and V is TRBV21-1; TRBD1 was called by the table and not checked on the DNA. TRBV21-1 is a pseudogene segment. This CDR3 region has 15 residues. As DNA, the CDR3 is TGTGCCAGCAGCAAAGGGACAGGGCCGAACACTGAAGCTTTCTTT. Residues: CASSKGTGPNTEAFF.

The chain has TRBV4-1 and TRBJ1-2, with D unresolved. V was clipped by 1 base and J by 4 bases, with 13 bases between them. The CDR3 has 15 amino acids. Germline CDR1 reads MGHRA; CDR2 reads YSYEKL. The CDR3 region has the DNA TGCGCCAGCAGCCAAGCCTCGGAGAGCGGCTATGGCTACACCTTC. Amino acid sequence: CASSQASESGYGYTF.

The V and J genes are TRBV12-3 or TRBV12-4 and TRBJ2-3, with D perhaps matching TRBD1 (6 bases). CDR3 length: 13 amino acids. V lost 6 bases to trimming and J lost 4 bases, with 11 bases between them. CDR3 residues: CASRPRGADTQYF. CDR3 in DNA: TGTGCCAGCAGACCCAGGGGTGCAGATACGCAGTATTTT.

The V call is TRBV29-1, the J call TRBJ1-2; D gene unclear. V shed 4 bases and J shed 6 bases, with 9 bases lying between them. Germline V CDR1 and CDR2: SQVTM, ANQGSEA. This CDR3 is 11 amino acids long. In DNA, the CDR3 is TGCAGCGTTGGGAGGGAGGATGGCTACACCTTC. It encodes CSVGREDGYTF.

This clone has only a few counts. The gene calls are TRBV6-5 and TRBJ1-1; 7 bases agree with TRBD1. CDR3 size: 15 residues. Per germline, CDR1 MNHEY and CDR2 SVGAGI. Trimming removed 5 bases from V and 4 bases from J; junction bases left unmatched: 10. The CDR3 region has the DNA TGTGCCAGCAGTAGAACAGGGGCCCGAGGCACTGAAGCTTTCTTT. It codes for CASSRTGARGTEAFF.

This rearrangement joins TRBV18 to TRBJ2-5; D might be TRBD2 (6 bases). Deletions cut 2 bases from V and 4 bases from J, with 14 bases between. The CDR3 length is 15 residues. Germline values: CDR1 KGHSH, CDR2 LQKENI. The CDR3 region has the DNA TGTGCCAGCTCACCAAAGGAGGTGGAGGGAGAGACCCAGTACTTC. It is translated as CASSPKEVEGETQYF.

The V gene is TRBV14, the J gene TRBJ2-2; D unclear. The V gene lost 3 bases and the J gene lost 7 bases, with 9 bases spanning the gap. Per germline, CDR1 SGHDN and CDR2 FVKESK. The CDR3 totals 13 residues. CDR3 DNA: TGTGCCAGCAGCCAGCACCAGGTCGGGGAGCTGTTTTTT. This translates into CASSQHQVGELFF.

This clone was found once. The chain is built from TRBV6-1 and TRBJ1-3; a weak D match, TRBD1 (6 bases). The V gene's germline CDR1 is MNHNS and CDR2 SASEGT. V dropped 5 bases and J dropped 4 bases, with 12 bases sitting between them. The CDR3 sequence is 14 residues long. CDR3 DNA: TGTGCCAGCAGTACAGGGCTAGGGGGAAACACCATATATTTT. Residues: CASSTGLGGNTIYF.

The rearrangement joins TRBV19 to TRBJ2-2; 8 bases map to TRBD1. The CDR3 spans 16 residues. V dropped 3 bases and J dropped 1; count of bases not matched to a gene: 4. CDR1 and CDR2 from the germline V gene are LNHDA and SQIVND (reference sequence). The CDR3 loop is CASSIRQGWNTGELFF. The CDR3 nucleotides read TGTGCCAGTAGTATCCGACAGGGGTGGAACACCGGGGAGCTGTTTTTT.

This clone was observed a single time. The chain couples TRBV18 to TRBJ2-1; D possibly corresponds to TRBD1 (5 bases). This CDR3 contains 12 residues. CDR1 and CDR2 (germline): KGHSH, LQKENI. Between the trimmed V and J ends, which lost 3 bases and 6 bases, there was a span of 6 bases. The CDR3 sequence is CASSPQGNEQFF. The CDR3 nucleotides read TGTGCCAGCTCACCCCAGGGCAATGAGCAGTTCTTC.

About this clone itself: Other DNA variants within this sample encode the same CDR3. This chain's CDR3 is CASSSGGFRNYGYTF. The CDR3 DNA reads as TGCGCCAGCAGCTCGGGGGGGTTCCGAAACTATGGCTACACCTTC. The chain is built from TRBV5-1 and TRBJ1-2, with a tentative D call TRBD1 (5 bases). V was pared by 3 bases and J by 2 bases, with 14 bases between. This CDR3 has 15 residues. In germline, CDR1 is SGHRS, CDR2 YFSETQ. Filled out from reference TRBV5-1 and TRBJ1-2, the complete variable domain reads KAGVTQTPRYLIKTRGQQVTLSCSPISGHRSVSWYQQTPGQGLQFLFEYFSETQRNKGNFPGRFSGRQFSNSRSEMNVSTLELGDSALYLCASSSGGFRNYGYTFGSGTRLTVV.

The J gene is TRBJ2-1, the V gene TRBV5-1; 7 positions agree with TRBD1. The junction had 4 bases not matched to a gene; V was cut back by 2 bases and J by 5 bases. The V gene's germline CDR1 is SGHRS and CDR2 YFSETQ. The CDR3 consists of 14 residues. CDR3 sequence (DNA): TGCGCCAGCAGCTTAGGGACAGAAAACAATGAGCAGTTCTTC. This codes for CASSLGTENNEQFF.

The V gene is TRBV6-5, the J gene TRBJ1-2, with a tentative D call TRBD1 (5 bases). The length of the CDR3 is 13 residues. Trimming pared 4 bases from V and 7 bases from J, leaving 13 bases between. Germline CDR1 and CDR2: MNHEY and SVGAGI. CDR3 in DNA: TGTGCCAGCAGTTGGTCAGGGATTAGTGGCTACACCTTC. It encodes CASSWSGISGYTF.

The chain couples TRBV19 to TRBJ1-2; 7 bases are a match to TRBD1. Germline V gives CDR1 LNHDA, CDR2 SQIVND (reference sequence). The length of the CDR3 is 13 residues. Trimming at V came to 10 bases and at J to 4 bases, leaving 9 bases not matched to a gene. The CDR3 DNA is TGTGCCACCCGAGGGGGCTTAGGCTATGGCTACACCTTC. Amino acids: CATRGGLGYGYTF.

This chain uses TRBV9 with TRBJ2-3; 10 positions agree with TRBD2. The V gene end was trimmed by 0 bases and the J gene end by 3 bases; junction bases not matched to a gene: 7. CDR1 and CDR2 (germline): SGDLS, YYNGEE. The CDR3 consists of 17 residues. The CDR3 DNA follows: TGTGCCAGCAGCGTAGAGGGTAGCGGGGGGAGGACAGATACGCAGTATTTT. Protein sequence: CASSVEGSGGRTDTQYF.

V gene TRBV12-3 or TRBV12-4 combines with J gene TRBJ2-1; D is uncertain. CDR3 length: 12 residues. V lost 6 bases, J lost 12 bases, and 15 bases lay in between. Here the CDR3 DNA reads TGTGCCAGCAGACCCGTTCTAGGAGCGCAGTTCTTC. It translates to CASRPVLGAQFF.

This rearrangement joins TRBV5-4 to TRBJ2-6; TRBD1 aligns across 7 bases. The germline gives CDR1 SGHNT, CDR2 YYREEE (reference sequence). J gave up 8 bases and V 4 bases, and 15 bases lay outside the gene matches. This CDR3 region has 17 residues. Here the CDR3 reads CASSAGPPGGYTNVLTF. The CDR3 coding sequence is TGTGCCAGCAGCGCCGGTCCCCCAGGGGGTTATACCAACGTCCTGACTTTC.

The V and J genes are TRBV5-1 and TRBJ2-1; 10 nucleotides agree with TRBD1. CDR1 and CDR2 from the germline V gene are SGHRS and YFSETQ. The CDR3 is 14 amino acids. V gave up 0 bases and J gave up 9 bases; unmatched junction bases: 3. CDR3 loop: CASSLGDRGREQFF. CDR3 DNA sequence: TGCGCCAGCAGCTTGGGGGACAGGGGACGTGAGCAGTTCTTC.

J is TRBJ2-4 and V is TRBV21-1; the D call TRBD2 from the table was never checked on the DNA. TRBV21-1 is classified as a pseudogene. This CDR3 comprises 17 residues. CDR3 DNA: TGTGCCAGCACCACAAACCCGGCGGCACTAGCCAAAAACATTCAGTACTTC. Encoded protein: CASTTNPAALAKNIQYF.

This clone has more than one count but fewer than ten. J is TRBJ2-2 and V is TRBV19, with 8 nucleotides matching TRBD1. Germline loops: CDR1 LNHDA, CDR2 SQIVND (reference sequence). This CDR3 comprises 16 residues. V shed 7 bases, J shed 4 bases, and the junction held 11 bases outside the gene matches. The CDR3 nucleotides are TGTGCCAGTACCCCAGGGACAGGCGGACTCACCGGGGAGCTGTTTTTT. It yields the protein CASTPGTGGLTGELFF.

V gene TRBV29-1 combines with J gene TRBJ1-1, with TRBD1 as a possible D gene (6 bases). V was pared by 5 bases and J by 4 bases, with 17 bases between. The CDR3 covers 14 residues. Germline V CDR1 and CDR2: SQVTM, ANQGSEA. For the CDR3, the DNA is TGCAGCGTTCGTGGACAGAGCGTCTTCACTGAAGCTTTCTTT. Amino acid sequence: CSVRGQSVFTEAFF. Based on the CDR3 plus reference TRBV29-1 and TRBJ1-1, the full variable domain is SAVISQKPSRDICQRGTSLTIQCQVDSQVTMMFWYRQQPGQSLTLIATANQGSEATYESGFVIDKFPISRPNLTFSTLTVSNMSPEDSSIYLCSVRGQSVFTEAFFGQGTRLTVV.